Presented here are 8 T cell receptor beta chains from one specimen sequenced in a study of T cell repertoires in cytomegalovirus infection. TCRdb used MiXCR to reprocess the reads, holding one entry per CDR3 protein. The data hold around 180,000 distinct CDR3 sequences, with roughly 19% observed a single time. Sequencing input: PBMCs. These receptors came from a human donor in good health (CMV status not recorded). Some clones in this sample may be carry-over from other donors' samples.

The rearrangement links TRBV19 to TRBJ1-1; D is possibly TRBD1 (5 bases). Germline values: CDR1 LNHDA, CDR2 SQIVND (reference sequence). The germline V and J ends were trimmed by 0 bases and 0 bases, with 20 bases remaining between them. The CDR3 length is 19 residues. The CDR3 sequence is CASSIDRQRGSYLNTEAFF. CDR3 DNA sequence: TGTGCCAGTAGTATAGATAGGCAACGGGGCAGTTACCTGAACACTGAAGCTTTCTTT.

This clonotype came up many times. This chain links TRBV7-2 with TRBJ2-3; D call uncertain. The V end was cut by 5 bases, the J end by 6 bases, with 6 bases between. The length of the CDR3 is 11 residues. Germline lookup yields CDR1 SGHTA and CDR2 FQGNSA. CDR3 nucleotide sequence: TGTGCCAGCAGCGCCGAGGATACGCAGTATTTT. This sequence encodes CASSAEDTQYF.

The chain carries TRBV23-1 and TRBJ2-7; TRBD2 agrees at 12 bases. TRBV23-1 is annotated as an ORF whose role is uncertain. This CDR3 comprises 16 residues. The J segment lost 0 bases and the V segment lost 5 bases, leaving 5 bases of the junction unmatched. The CDR3: CASSYGLAGSSYEQYF. The CDR3 DNA reads as TGCGCCAGCAGTTACGGACTAGCGGGGAGCTCCTACGAGCAGTACTTC.

The rearrangement joins TRBV5-4 to TRBJ2-1; possibly TRBD1 or TRBD2 for D (6 bases each). Germline V gene lookup returns CDR1 SGHNT and CDR2 YYREEE (reference sequence). V gave up 1 base and J gave up 5 bases, with 16 bases separating them. There are 16 residues in the CDR3. The CDR3 spells CASSLTRGRIHNEQFF. In DNA form, the CDR3 reads TGTGCCAGCAGCTTGACCCGGGGGCGAATCCACAATGAGCAGTTCTTC.

The rearrangement uses TRBV2 and TRBJ1-1, with D perhaps TRBD1 (6 bases). The germline CDR1 and CDR2 sequences are SNHLY and FYNNEI. CDR3 size: 12 residues. Trimming removed 3 bases at V and 6 bases at J, with 8 bases between. CDR3 sequence: CASSEGGSEAFF. In nucleotides, the CDR3 is TGTGCCAGCAGTGAGGGGGGCTCTGAAGCTTTCTTT.

This clonotype was recorded at least ten times. The chain is built from TRBV19 and TRBJ1-4, with 7 bases that match TRBD1. The V gene's germline CDR1 is LNHDA and CDR2 SQIVND (reference sequence). The V gene end was trimmed by 5 bases and the J gene end by 6 bases; junction bases not matched to a gene: 3. The CDR3 has 13 amino acids. The CDR3 coding sequence is TGTGCCAGTAGTCTACAGGGGTATGAAAAACTGTTTTTT. It codes for CASSLQGYEKLFF.

A note on this clonotype: A much larger clonotype is one base distant, so this may be a read error. The CDR3 ends on some other residue instead of the conserved phenylalanine or tryptophan, so this is likely a read error. V gene TRBV7-2 combines with J gene TRBJ2-7, with D possibly matching TRBD1 (5 bases). Trimming left V 5 bases short and J 2 bases short, with 16 bases between. The CDR3 has 15 residues. Germline CDR1 SGHTA, CDR2 FQGNSA. The CDR3 protein is CASSNLQGNPYEQYS. DNA of the CDR3: TGTGCCAGCAGCAACCTGCAGGGCAATCCCTACGAGCAGTACTCC.

V gene TRBV7-3 combines with J gene TRBJ2-2; 11 bases line up with TRBD2. CDR1 and CDR2 (germline): SGHTA, FQGTGA. The CDR3 has 19 residues. V dropped 4 bases and J dropped 4; count of bases not matched to a gene: 14. CDR3 in amino acids: CASSSGTSGGVAGTGELFF. Written as DNA, the CDR3 is TGTGCCAGCAGCTCAGGGACTAGCGGTGGCGTCGCGGGCACCGGGGAGCTGTTTTTT.